One sample yielded the 32 T cell receptor beta chains listed below, sequenced in a study of blood T cell repertoires in COVID-19. Method: immunoSEQ multiplex PCR; TCRdb's copy keeps in-frame clones and lacks some. Among about 150,000 clones listed, less than 90% were seen once. The sequenced sample was peripheral blood. The receptors were gathered from a man aged 25 to 40 with COVID-19, enrolled during active disease.

The chain has TRBV3-1 (or the pseudogene TRBV3-2) and TRBJ2-3, with no clear D. The germline V gene has CDR1 LGHDT and CDR2 YNNKEL (reference sequence). The ends were cut back, 2 bases at V and 10 bases at J, with 10 bases in the middle. The CDR3 consists of 12 residues. The CDR3 here is CASSQRPGAQYF. In DNA form, the CDR3 reads TGTGCCAGCAGCCAAAGGCCCGGAGCGCAGTATTTT.

V is TRBV27 and J is TRBJ1-5; TRBD1 aligns across 9 bases. V gave up 6 bases and J gave up 6 bases; unmatched junction bases: 9. Germline loops: CDR1 MNHEY, CDR2 SMNVEV (reference sequence). CDR3 length equals 15 residues. The CDR3 DNA follows: TGTGCCAGCAGACGACAGGGGGGAGGAGGTCAGCCCCAGCATTTT. Its protein is CASRRQGGGGQPQHF.

The J gene is TRBJ1-1, the V gene TRBV27, with unresolved D. The CDR3 runs 15 residues. Germline V gene lookup returns CDR1 MNHEY and CDR2 SMNVEV (reference sequence). The V gene lost 6 bases and the J gene lost 3 bases, with 17 bases spanning the gap. The CDR3 here is CASSLRRARDTEAFF. The CDR3 DNA reads TGTGCCAGCAGCCTTAGGCGGGCGCGAGACACTGAAGCTTTCTTT.

The rearrangement links TRBV11-2 to TRBJ2-7, with D possibly matching TRBD1 (6 bases). Deletions cut 5 bases from V and 7 bases from J, with 12 bases between. Looked up from germline, CDR1 is SGHAT and CDR2 is FQNNGV. This CDR3 has 12 residues. The CDR3 DNA is TGTGCCAGCAGCCCAGGGGTGCTGGAGCAGTACTTC. Amino acids: CASSPGVLEQYF.

V usage is TRBV7-2 and J usage is TRBJ2-4, with D perhaps matching TRBD1 (5 bases). V was cut by 3 bases and J by 0 bases, with 12 bases left in between. Germline loops: CDR1 SGHTA, CDR2 FQGNSA. This CDR3 comprises 16 residues. The CDR3, as DNA: TGTGCCAGCAGCTTCGTTTTGACAGCAGCCAAAAACATTCAGTACTTC. It yields the protein CASSFVLTAAKNIQYF.

The chain links TRBV7-2 to TRBJ1-4; 7 bases align to TRBD1. CDR3 length: 15 amino acids. V dropped 2 bases and J dropped 7; count of bases not matched to a gene: 7. The V gene's germline CDR1 is SGHTA and CDR2 FQGNSA. DNA for the CDR3: TGTGCCAGCAGCTTACTGGGGACAGTGGGTGAAAAACTGTTTTTT. This translates into CASSLLGTVGEKLFF.

The chain uses TRBV5-4 and TRBJ2-2; TRBD2 agrees at 9 bases. With V trimmed by 4 bases and J by 6 bases, 10 bases remained unmatched. Per the germline V gene, CDR1 is SGHNT and CDR2 is YYREEE (reference sequence). The length of the CDR3 is 16 residues. In DNA form, the CDR3 reads TGTGCCAGCAGCCCCCTCGGCGGGAGGGTGCCCGGGGAGCTGTTTTTT. Protein sequence: CASSPLGGRVPGELFF.

The rearrangement links TRBV9 to TRBJ1-1; 9 bases are shared with TRBD1. Germline-derived CDR1 and CDR2 are SGDLS and YYNGEE. J gave up 4 bases and V 0 bases, and 4 bases lay outside the gene matches. This CDR3 has 15 residues. CDR3 sequence reads: CASSVGGQGFTEAFF. In DNA form, the CDR3 reads TGTGCCAGCAGCGTAGGGGGACAGGGTTTCACTGAAGCTTTCTTT.

The chain has TRBV24-1 and TRBJ2-2, with 8 bases identical to TRBD1. The trim removed 6 bases at V and 2 bases at J, leaving 7 bases unmatched. From germline, CDR1 is KGHDR and CDR2 SFDVKD. This CDR3 comprises 16 residues. The CDR3 protein is CATSNNRGDNTGELFF. The CDR3 DNA is TGTGCCACCAGTAATAACAGGGGGGATAACACCGGGGAGCTGTTTTTT.

The chain is built from TRBV19 and TRBJ2-3; TRBD2 matches at 12 bases. Germline loops: CDR1 LNHDA, CDR2 SQIVND (reference sequence). The CDR3 runs 16 residues. J gave up 6 bases and V 3 bases, and 7 bases lay outside the gene matches. The DNA for the CDR3 is TGTGCCAGTAGTATCCTAGCGGGAGGGCCCACTGATACGCAGTATTTT. Amino acid sequence: CASSILAGGPTDTQYF.

A word on this clone: The junction departs from the called germline gene at one end, perhaps through a read error. J is TRBJ2-2 and V is TRBV6-1; 7 positions agree with TRBD2. Germline V gives CDR1 MNHNS, CDR2 SASEGT. This CDR3 spans 16 amino acids. The CDR3 bases are TGTGCCAGCAGTAAAGCGGCGGGAGCGGGCACCGGGGAGCTGTTTTTT. Protein: CASSKAAGAGTGELFF.

The chain carries TRBV6-5 and TRBJ2-1; 9 bases fit TRBD2. This CDR3 spans 16 amino acids. V lost 2 bases and J lost 8; bases outside the gene matches: 10. CDR1 MNHEY and CDR2 SVGAGI come from the germline V gene. The DNA for the CDR3 is TGTGCCAGCAGTTACCGTCGGCGGGAGGGCGTAGATGAGCAGTTCTTC. It encodes CASSYRRREGVDEQFF.

In its sample, this clone was seen once. The V call is TRBV25-1, the J call TRBJ1-5; a possible D gene is TRBD1 (6 bases). V lost 1 base, J lost 0 bases, and 16 bases lay in between. The V gene's germline CDR1 is MGHDK and CDR2 SYGVNS. This CDR3 region has 18 residues. The CDR3 sequence is CASSESGGAVYSNQPQHF. CDR3 coding DNA: TGTGCCAGCAGTGAATCGGGGGGGGCGGTATATAGCAATCAGCCCCAGCATTTT.

The chain links TRBV6-4 to TRBJ2-7; D unclear. Germline assignment: CDR1 MRHNA and CDR2 SNTAGT. The CDR3 extends over 14 amino acids. The germline V and J ends were trimmed by 5 bases and 0 bases, with 11 bases remaining between them. Here the CDR3 DNA reads TGTGCCAGCAGTAGAACATCCGACTCCTACGAGCAGTACTTC. This gives the protein CASSRTSDSYEQYF.

A single count supports this clone. The chain carries TRBV15 and TRBJ2-2; TRBD2 matches at 7 bases. The junction had 1 base not matched to a gene; V was cut back by 0 bases and J by 6 bases. CDR1 and CDR2 (germline): LNHNV, YYDKDF (reference sequence). The CDR3 spans 14 residues. CDR3 bases: TGTGCCACCAGCAGAGATCGGGAGGCCGGGGAGCTGTTTTTT. Translated: CATSRDREAGELFF.

V gene TRBV28 combines with J gene TRBJ2-2, with 15 bases that match TRBD2. This CDR3 contains 17 residues. The germline CDR1 and CDR2 sequences are MDHEN and SYDVKM. The V gene end was trimmed by 6 bases and the J gene end by 5 bases; junction bases not matched to a gene: 7. CDR3 amino acids: CASRWGLAGGLTGELFF. CDR3 DNA: TGTGCCAGCAGGTGGGGACTAGCGGGAGGATTAACCGGGGAGCTGTTTTTT. The full variable domain, completed using reference TRBV28 and TRBJ2-2, is DVKVTQSSRYLVKRTGEKVFLECVQDMDHENMFWYRQDPGLGLRLIYFSYDVKMKEKGDIPEGYSVSREKKERFSLILESASTNQTSMYLCASRWGLAGGLTGELFFGEGSRLTVL.

The chain uses TRBV7-6 and TRBJ2-7, with D possibly TRBD1 on 6 matching bases. CDR1 is SGHVS and CDR2 is FNYEAQ in the germline V gene. The V and J ends lost 4 bases and 6 bases respectively, with 28 bases between them. There are 18 residues in the CDR3. The CDR3 loop reads CASSSPRDMGSVGGEQYF. The CDR3 DNA sequence: TGTGCCAGCAGCTCCCCAAGGGACATGGGTTCGGTCGGTGGCGAGCAGTACTTC.

DNA for the CDR3: TGTGCCAGCAGCATCGCAGGGTACAATGAGCAGTTCTTC. Its translation: CASSIAGYNEQFF. This rearrangement joins TRBV3-1 (or the pseudogene TRBV3-2) to TRBJ2-1, with D perhaps matching TRBD1 (5 bases). The germline V gene encodes CDR1 LGHDT and CDR2 YNNKEL (reference sequence). The CDR3 has 13 amino acids. V dropped 5 bases and J dropped 4 bases, with 9 bases sitting between them.

J is TRBJ1-1 and V is TRBV29-1, with a weak D call TRBD1 (5 bases). The V end was cut by 3 bases, the J end by 7 bases, with 9 bases between. CDR3 length equals 11 residues. Germline assignment: CDR1 SQVTM and CDR2 ANQGSEA. The CDR3 DNA reads as TGCAGCGTTGAGAACCAGGGTGAAGCTTTCTTT. Protein sequence: CSVENQGEAFF.

This chain links TRBV25-1 with TRBJ2-5, with 7 bases aligning to TRBD2. Germline V gene sequence: CDR1 MGHDK, CDR2 SYGVNS. The CDR3 has 14 amino acids. The V gene end was trimmed by 2 bases and the J gene end by 3 bases; junction bases not matched to a gene: 3. CDR3 loop: CASSERLAEETQYF. CDR3 DNA: TGTGCCAGCAGTGAACGGCTAGCGGAAGAGACCCAGTACTTC. Full variable domain (outside the CDR3, taken from reference TRBV25-1 and TRBJ2-5): EADIYQTPRYLVIGTGKKITLECSQTMGHDKMYWYQQDPGMELHLIHYSYGVNSTEKGDLSSESTVSRIRTEHFPLTLESARPSHTSQYLCASSERLAEETQYFGPGTRLLVL.

This clone was detected only once. This chain joins TRBV27 and TRBJ2-6; possible D gene TRBD2, 6 bases. V was pared by 6 bases and J by 0 bases, with 18 bases between. The germline gives CDR1 MNHEY, CDR2 SMNVEV (reference sequence). There are 18 residues in the CDR3. CDR3 sequence: CASSPHIPGGSGANVLTF. The CDR3 DNA sequence: TGTGCCAGCAGCCCACATATCCCCGGGGGCTCTGGGGCCAACGTCCTGACTTTC.

The V gene is TRBV30, the J gene TRBJ2-3, with 8 bases matching TRBD2. CDR1 GTSNPN and CDR2 SVGIG come from the germline V gene (reference sequence). This CDR3 comprises 14 residues. The V and J ends lost 5 bases and 5 bases, in that order; junction bases with no gene match: 9. CDR3 sequence (DNA): TGTGCCTGGCTGAGAGCGGGAGTGGTAGATACGCAGTATTTT. Translating gives CAWLRAGVVDTQYF.

V is TRBV28 and J is TRBJ2-1; 11 nucleotides line up with TRBD2. V lost 5 bases, J lost 7 bases, and 13 bases stayed unmatched. This CDR3 is 17 amino acids long. Germline values: CDR1 MDHEN, CDR2 SYDVKM. This CDR3 is CASSPRLTSGRGNEQFF. The CDR3 nucleotides are TGTGCCAGCAGTCCACGACTAACTAGCGGGAGAGGGAATGAGCAGTTCTTC.

The chain couples TRBV10-3 to TRBJ2-6, with 7 bases identical to TRBD1. CDR1 is ENHRY and CDR2 is SYGVKD in the germline V gene. This CDR3 has 18 residues. V lost 0 bases and J lost 4; bases outside the gene matches: 9. The CDR3 region is CAISESLGGAPGANVLTF. CDR3 DNA: TGTGCCATCAGTGAGTCGTTAGGGGGCGCCCCCGGGGCCAACGTCCTGACTTTC.

The V and J genes are TRBV6-5 and TRBJ2-7; 7 bases map to TRBD1. The CDR3 covers 13 residues. Germline V gene sequence: CDR1 MNHEY, CDR2 SVGAGI. Losses at the gene ends were 2 bases for V and 4 bases for J; bases not matched to a gene: 2. CDR3 sequence reads: CASSYRTGYEQYF. The CDR3, as DNA: TGTGCCAGCAGTTACCGGACAGGTTACGAGCAGTACTTC.

V and J are TRBV30 and TRBJ1-2; no clear D gene. Per germline, CDR1 GTSNPN and CDR2 SVGIG (reference sequence). V was pared by 0 bases and J by 6 bases, with 14 bases between. The length of the CDR3 is 14 residues. The CDR3 spells CAWSVPYGRDGYTF. The CDR3 nucleotides read TGTGCCTGGAGTGTACCCTATGGGCGGGATGGCTACACCTTC.

This clone was observed once. This chain connects TRBV7-9 to TRBJ1-6; the match to TRBD1 covers 7 bases. This CDR3 contains 18 residues. V shed 1 base and J 0 bases; nucleotides not matched to a gene: 6. From germline, CDR1 is SEHNR and CDR2 FQNEAQ (reference sequence). CDR3 nucleotides: TGTGCCAGCAGCTTAGGGGTGGGACAGAGCTCCTATAATTCACCCCTCCACTTT. Its translation is CASSLGVGQSSYNSPLHF.

There are a few counts of this clone. This specimen includes other DNA sequences encoding the same CDR3. This rearrangement joins TRBV9 to TRBJ2-7; 7 nucleotides align to TRBD2. The germline CDR1 and CDR2 sequences are SGDLS and YYNGEE. The CDR3 runs 15 residues. V lost 4 bases to trimming and J lost 1 base; unmatched junction nucleotides: 8. The CDR3 spells CASSPSGSGSYEQYF. CDR3 coding DNA: TGTGCCAGCAGCCCTAGTGGTAGCGGGTCCTACGAGCAGTACTTC.

The rearrangement joins TRBV5-1 to TRBJ1-1; tentative D call: TRBD1 (5 bases). Trimming pared 4 bases from V and 2 bases from J, leaving 9 bases between. This CDR3 spans 13 amino acids. Per the germline V gene, CDR1 is SGHRS and CDR2 is YFSETQ. The chain's CDR3 is CASSRGGNTEAFF. The CDR3 region has the DNA TGCGCCAGCAGCCGGGGGGGAAACACTGAAGCTTTCTTT. Combining the CDR3 with reference TRBV5-1 and TRBJ1-1 gives the whole variable domain KAGVTQTPRYLIKTRGQQVTLSCSPISGHRSVSWYQQTPGQGLQFLFEYFSETQRNKGNFPGRFSGRQFSNSRSEMNVSTLELGDSALYLCASSRGGNTEAFFGQGTRLTVV.

V is TRBV6-2 or TRBV6-3 and J is TRBJ2-7; TRBD1 might be the D (5 bases). V was pared by 5 bases and J by 7 bases, with 15 bases between. CDR1 is MNHEY, CDR2 SVGEGT, per germline. The CDR3 spans 13 residues. The CDR3 is CASSPDSSWEQYF. The CDR3 DNA reads as TGTGCCAGCAGTCCCGACAGTTCTTGGGAGCAGTACTTC.

V and J are TRBV20-1 and TRBJ1-5; possible D gene TRBD1, 6 bases. The CDR3 has 15 residues. Germline CDR1 is DFQATT and CDR2 is SNEGSKA (reference sequence). Trimming cost V 3 bases and J 3 bases, with 15 bases left between them. CDR3 sequence: CSASIRGAANQPQHF. The CDR3 region has the DNA TGCAGTGCTAGTATCCGGGGGGCGGCCAATCAGCCCCAGCATTTT.

V is TRBV2 and J is TRBJ1-5; D might be TRBD1 (6 bases). The CDR3 sequence is 13 residues long. V was cut by 5 bases and J by 2 bases, with 7 bases left in between. Germline V CDR1 and CDR2: SNHLY, FYNNEI. CDR3 sequence reads: CASSPGGNQPQHF. In DNA, the CDR3 is TGTGCCAGCAGTCCAGGGGGCAATCAGCCCCAGCATTTT. Filled out from reference TRBV2 and TRBJ1-5, the complete variable domain reads EPEVTQTPSHQVTQMGQEVILRCVPISNHLYFYWYRQILGQKVEFLVSFYNNEISEKSEIFDDQFSVERPDGSNFTLKIRSTKLEDSAMYFCASSPGGNQPQHFGDGTRLSIL.